The 25 T cell receptor beta chains below were found in one sample sequenced in a study of glioma-infiltrating T cells after dendritic cell vaccination. The time point denotes: after dendritic cell vaccination, including at tumor progression/relapse. TCRdb keeps only in-frame clones here, not all; method: immunoSEQ multiplex PCR. The sample includes approximately 93,000 clones, 85% of them seen just once. Sequencing was performed on blood, taken after dendritic cell vaccination. All receptors come from a human donor with glioblastoma.

V is TRBV4-3 and J is TRBJ1-2, with TRBD1 identical over 10 bases. The CDR3 has 15 residues. Per germline, CDR1 LGHNA and CDR2 YSLEER. The J segment lost 5 bases and the V segment lost 1 base, leaving 4 bases of the junction unmatched. Here the CDR3 reads CASSQGLGQGYGYTF. CDR3 nucleotide sequence: TGCGCCAGCAGCCAAGGTCTGGGACAGGGGTATGGCTACACCTTC.

The J gene is TRBJ1-1, the V gene TRBV6-4, with D possibly being TRBD1 (6 bases). CDR3 length: 14 amino acids. V lost 3 bases, J lost 1 base, and 9 bases lay in between. Germline CDR1 reads MRHNA; CDR2 reads SNTAGT. The CDR3 DNA reads TGTGCCAGCAGTGATTCGGACAGGAACACTGAAGCTTTCTTT. Residues: CASSDSDRNTEAFF.

V usage is TRBV9 and J usage is TRBJ2-3, with TRBD1 as a possible D gene (6 bases). Germline CDR1 SGDLS, CDR2 YYNGEE. The CDR3 spans 16 residues. V was trimmed by 0 bases and J by 2 bases, leaving 13 bases between them. The CDR3 DNA is TGTGCCAGCAGCGTAGATGGGGGCGTACCCACAGATACGCAGTATTTT. This encodes CASSVDGGVPTDTQYF.

The CDR3 coding sequence is TGTGCCAGCAGCCGGGGACAGTTCTATGGCGAGCAGTACTTC. Translating gives CASSRGQFYGEQYF. The V and J genes are TRBV7-8 and TRBJ2-7, with 7 bases aligning to TRBD1. The CDR3 runs to 14 residues. V lost 5 bases and J lost 6; bases outside the gene matches: 10. Germline V gene sequence: CDR1 SGHVS, CDR2 FQNEAQ.

The chain has TRBV19 and TRBJ1-4; 10 bases line up with TRBD1. CDR3 size: 15 residues. V lost 5 bases to trimming and J lost 8 bases; unmatched junction nucleotides: 8. The germline CDR1 and CDR2 sequences are LNHDA and SQIVND (reference sequence). CDR3 sequence reads: CASSLLTGGGEKLFF. The CDR3 DNA is TGTGCCAGTAGTCTACTGACAGGGGGCGGCGAAAAACTGTTTTTT.

V usage is TRBV6-5 and J usage is TRBJ1-1; 7 positions agree with TRBD1. The CDR3 spans 14 residues. Unmatched junction bases numbered 11, after V lost 5 bases and J lost 8 bases. CDR1 and CDR2 from the germline V gene are MNHEY and SVGAGI. The CDR3 bases are TGTGCCAGCAGTGCACGGGGATTGACAGGGGAAGCTTTCTTT. Residues: CASSARGLTGEAFF.

A few counts support this clone. The chain combines TRBV27 with TRBJ1-2, with TRBD1 matching over 9 bases. The CDR3 runs to 18 residues. Looked up from germline, CDR1 is MNHEY and CDR2 is SMNVEV (reference sequence). Trimming removed 5 bases from V and 5 bases from J; junction bases left unmatched: 18. The CDR3 is CASSPFSPGTGRVYGYTF. In nucleotides, the CDR3 is TGTGCCAGCAGTCCATTTAGCCCTGGGACAGGGAGGGTATATGGCTACACCTTC.

The chain combines TRBV6-1 with TRBJ2-3, with 9 positions matching TRBD2. The V gene's germline CDR1 is MNHNS and CDR2 SASEGT. Trimming removed 4 bases from V and 2 bases from J; junction bases left unmatched: 10. The CDR3 sequence is 17 residues long. The CDR3 here is CASSVRRGGSYTDTQYF. The DNA of the CDR3 is TGTGCCAGCAGTGTCCGGCGGGGGGGGTCTTACACAGATACGCAGTATTTT.

There are a few counts of this clone. The chain couples TRBV11-2 to TRBJ1-1; perhaps TRBD1 as D (6 bases). The CDR3 totals 16 residues. Trimming stripped 0 bases from V and 0 bases from J, with 11 bases between. The germline gives CDR1 SGHAT, CDR2 FQNNGV. CDR3 amino acids: CASSLEGQSMNTEAFF. CDR3 DNA: TGTGCCAGCAGCTTAGAAGGACAGTCCATGAACACTGAAGCTTTCTTT.

The rearrangement links TRBV6-5 to TRBJ2-5, with 7 bases fitting TRBD1. CDR3 length equals 14 residues. With 2 bases clipped from V and 2 bases from J, the junction kept 2 bases outside the gene matches. The germline V gene encodes CDR1 MNHEY and CDR2 SVGAGI. The CDR3 nucleotides are TGTGCCAGCAGTTACGTGACAGGGCAAGAGACCCAGTACTTC. The encoded protein is CASSYVTGQETQYF.

The CDR3 region has the DNA TGTGCCACCAGCGTGGCGAACACTGAAGCTTTCTTT. Its translation: CATSVANTEAFF. This chain uses TRBV25-1 with TRBJ1-1; D unclear. The V end was cut by 10 bases, the J end by 1 base, with 10 bases between. This CDR3 is 12 amino acids long. CDR1 is MGHDK and CDR2 is SYGVNS in the germline V gene.

A few counts support this clone. At one boundary the junction diverges from the germline segment, which might be a read error. The rearrangement uses TRBV7-7 and TRBJ2-7, with 8 nucleotides matching TRBD1. CDR3 size: 13 residues. The germline V gene encodes CDR1 SSHAT and CDR2 FNYEAQ (reference sequence). In nucleotides, the CDR3 is TGCGCCAGCAGCCAAAGGACAGGGAGGGAGCAGTACTTC. Translating it yields CASSQRTGREQYF.

The chain joins TRBV18 to TRBJ1-2, with 8 bases identical to TRBD1. J gave up 4 bases and V 2 bases, and 6 bases lay outside the gene matches. CDR3 length equals 15 residues. Looked up from germline, CDR1 is KGHSH and CDR2 is LQKENI. The CDR3 loop reads CASSPDRGGGYGYTF. CDR3 nucleotide sequence: TGTGCCAGCTCACCAGACAGGGGAGGCGGCTATGGCTACACCTTC.

The chain carries TRBV6-5 and TRBJ2-1; D unresolved. Trimming cost V 6 bases and J 0 bases, with 3 bases left between them. The CDR3 runs to 12 residues. From germline, CDR1 is MNHEY and CDR2 SVGAGI. The CDR3: CASRSSYNEQFF. CDR3 bases: TGTGCCAGCAGGAGCTCCTACAATGAGCAGTTCTTC.

V and J are TRBV27 and TRBJ2-5; 11 bases map to TRBD1. Germline CDR1 MNHEY, CDR2 SMNVEV (reference sequence). The CDR3 totals 15 residues. V was clipped by 4 bases and J by 5 bases; unmatched bases: 6. The CDR3 region is CASSSRTGGGETQYF. In nucleotides, the CDR3 is TGTGCCAGCAGTTCCAGGACAGGGGGCGGGGAGACCCAGTACTTC.

The CDR3 DNA sequence: TGTGCCAGCTACGTGCTCAGGGACTACGAGCAGTACTTC. It translates to CASYVLRDYEQYF. The chain employs TRBV2 and TRBJ2-7; possible D gene TRBD1, 5 bases. V shed 8 bases and J shed 3 bases, with 14 bases lying between them. Germline V gene sequence: CDR1 SNHLY, CDR2 FYNNEI. The CDR3 covers 13 residues.

The rearrangement uses TRBV18 and TRBJ1-2; 7 nucleotides align to TRBD1. This CDR3 has 16 amino acids. V dropped 3 bases and J dropped 2; count of bases not matched to a gene: 9. Germline CDR1 is KGHSH and CDR2 is LQKENI. CDR3 residues: CASSPPTSTGNYGYTF. The CDR3 DNA sequence: TGTGCCAGCTCACCCCCTACCTCGACAGGGAACTATGGCTACACCTTC.

This clone was picked up a small number of times. The chain joins TRBV6-4 to TRBJ2-2, with 8 bases aligning to TRBD2. The CDR3 has 16 amino acids. Unmatched junction bases numbered 10, after V lost 4 bases and J lost 6 bases. CDR1 MRHNA and CDR2 SNTAGT come from the germline V gene. CDR3 in amino acids: CASSAGTSEVSGELFF. The CDR3 DNA reads as TGTGCCAGCAGTGCCGGGACTAGTGAGGTCTCCGGGGAGCTGTTTTTT.

V and J are TRBV19 and TRBJ1-5, with 7 bases fitting TRBD1. With V trimmed by 7 bases and J by 0 bases, 3 bases remained unmatched. The CDR3 sequence is 14 residues long. The germline V gene encodes CDR1 LNHDA and CDR2 SQIVND (reference sequence). CDR3 nucleotide sequence: TGTGCCAGTAACCACAGGGGTAGCAATCAGCCCCAGCATTTT. Residues: CASNHRGSNQPQHF.

For this clone: A read error may account for a junction end that differs from germline. The rearrangement uses TRBV27 and TRBJ2-5; 11 positions match TRBD2. This CDR3 has 15 residues. The germline V gene encodes CDR1 MNHEY and CDR2 SMNVEV (reference sequence). The DNA for the CDR3 is TGTGCCAGCAGTTCGGAACCCGGGACTAGCGGCCACGAGGACTTC. Protein: CASSSEPGTSGHEDF.

The rearrangement joins TRBV5-6 to TRBJ2-5; TRBD2 might be the D (6 bases). The CDR3 spans 14 residues. V dropped 4 bases and J dropped 7 bases, with 17 bases sitting between them. Germline loops: CDR1 SGHDT, CDR2 YYEEEE. In DNA, the CDR3 is TGTGCCAGCAGCGACTCTAGCGCTAGGATGACCCAGTACTTC. The encoded protein is CASSDSSARMTQYF.

In its sample, this clone was seen a few times. This sequence joins TRBV15 and TRBJ1-2, with D possibly matching TRBD1 (5 bases). The CDR3 length is 15 residues. In germline, CDR1 is LNHNV, CDR2 YYDKDF (reference sequence). The V end was cut by 1 base, the J end by 0 bases, with 9 bases between. The CDR3 region is CATSRVRGTNYGYTF. CDR3 nucleotides: TGTGCCACCAGCAGAGTACGGGGGACTAACTATGGCTACACCTTC. The whole variable domain, filled in from reference TRBV15 and TRBJ1-2, reads DAMVIQNPRYQVTQFGKPVTLSCSQTLNHNVMYWYQQKSSQAPKLLFHYYDKDFNNEADTPDNFQSRRPNTSFCFLDIRSPGLGDTAMYLCATSRVRGTNYGYTFGSGTRLTVV.

The rearrangement joins TRBV15 to TRBJ2-3; no definite D call. CDR3 length: 12 residues. The V gene's germline CDR1 is LNHNV and CDR2 YYDKDF (reference sequence). Trimming removed 5 bases from V and 6 bases from J, with 9 bases in between. Written as DNA, the CDR3 is TGTGCCACCAGCCCCAACGCGGATACGCAGTATTTT. It specifies CATSPNADTQYF.

The rearrangement uses TRBV7-9 and TRBJ1-2; D is unclear. V lost 3 bases, J lost 4 bases, and 12 bases lay in between. This CDR3 has 14 amino acids. Per germline, CDR1 SEHNR and CDR2 FQNEAQ (reference sequence). The CDR3 sequence is CASSFGRAAYGYTF. The CDR3 DNA is TGTGCCAGCAGCTTTGGGAGGGCTGCCTATGGCTACACCTTC. Filled out from reference TRBV7-9 and TRBJ1-2, the complete variable domain reads DTGVSQNPRHKITKRGQNVTFRCDPISEHNRLYWYRQTLGQGPEFLTYFQNEAQLEKSRLLSDRFSAERPKGSFSTLEIQRTEQGDSAMYLCASSFGRAAYGYTFGSGTRLTVV.

This clone was recorded once. The chain uses TRBV15 and TRBJ2-7; the match to TRBD1 covers 7 bases. Germline V gene lookup returns CDR1 LNHNV and CDR2 YYDKDF (reference sequence). CDR3 size: 13 residues. The V gene end was trimmed by 3 bases and the J gene end by 5 bases; junction bases not matched to a gene: 4. The CDR3 region is CATSRTGSHEQYF. The CDR3 nucleotides read TGTGCCACCAGCAGGACAGGGTCCCACGAGCAGTACTTC.